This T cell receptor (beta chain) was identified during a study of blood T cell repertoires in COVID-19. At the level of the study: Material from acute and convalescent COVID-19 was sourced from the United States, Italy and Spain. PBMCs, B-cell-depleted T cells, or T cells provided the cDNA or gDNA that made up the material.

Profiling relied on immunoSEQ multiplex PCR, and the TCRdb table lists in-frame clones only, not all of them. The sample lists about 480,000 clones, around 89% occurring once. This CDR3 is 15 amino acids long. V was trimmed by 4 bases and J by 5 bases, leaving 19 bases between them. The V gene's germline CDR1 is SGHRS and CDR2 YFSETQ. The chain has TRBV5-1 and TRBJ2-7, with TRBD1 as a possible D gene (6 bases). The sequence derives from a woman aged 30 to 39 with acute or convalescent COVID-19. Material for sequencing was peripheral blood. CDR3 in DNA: TGCGCCAGCAGCCCCGGGACACCCCCTGGCCACGAGCAGTACTTC. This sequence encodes CASSPGTPPGHEQYF.